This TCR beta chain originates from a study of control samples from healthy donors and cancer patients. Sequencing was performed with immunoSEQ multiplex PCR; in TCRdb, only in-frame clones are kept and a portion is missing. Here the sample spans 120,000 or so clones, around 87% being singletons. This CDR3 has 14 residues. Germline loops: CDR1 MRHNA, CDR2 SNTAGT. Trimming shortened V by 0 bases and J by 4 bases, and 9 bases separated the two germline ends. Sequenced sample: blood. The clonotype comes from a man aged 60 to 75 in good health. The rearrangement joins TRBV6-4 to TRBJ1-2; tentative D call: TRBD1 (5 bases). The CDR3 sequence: CASSDSWGGYGYTF. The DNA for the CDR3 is TGTGCCAGCAGTGACTCGTGGGGCGGCTATGGCTACACCTTC.